A single sample gave rise to the 30 T cell receptor beta chains below, sequenced in a study of T cell responses to AZD1222 COVID-19 vaccine. Measured with immunoSEQ multiplex PCR; TCRdb has only the in-frame clones, and not every one. The sample lists under 130,000 clones; about 93% were seen once. This sample comprised peripheral blood, obtained on day 0 of AZD1222 vaccination. The receptors come from an adult in good health.

The chain uses TRBV5-4 and TRBJ1-2; 8 bases agree with TRBD1. V gave up 4 bases and J gave up 2 bases; unmatched junction bases: 4. The V gene's germline CDR1 is SGHNT and CDR2 YYREEE (reference sequence). The CDR3 consists of 14 residues. CDR3 in DNA: TGTGCCAGCAGCGGAAGACAGGGGAACTATGGCTACACCTTC. Translated: CASSGRQGNYGYTF.

The chain combines TRBV18 with TRBJ2-1; D possibly matches TRBD1 or TRBD2 (5 bases each). Germline V gene sequence: CDR1 KGHSH, CDR2 LQKENI. CDR3 size: 13 residues. V was cut by 3 bases and J by 9 bases, with 12 bases left in between. The CDR3 spells CASSPKAGSEQFF. The DNA of the CDR3 is TGTGCCAGCTCACCTAAGGCAGGGAGTGAGCAGTTCTTC. Full variable domain (outside the CDR3, taken from reference TRBV18 and TRBJ2-1): NAGVMQNPRHLVRRRGQEARLRCSPMKGHSHVYWYRQLPEEGLKFMVYLQKENIIDESGMPKERFSAEFPKEGPSILRIQQVVRGDSAAYFCASSPKAGSEQFFGPGTRLTVL.

V gene TRBV12-3 or TRBV12-4 combines with J gene TRBJ1-1; no firm D call. The CDR3 sequence is 13 residues long. Deletions cut 6 bases from V and 0 bases from J, with 8 bases between. CDR3: CASSHPLNTEAFF. The CDR3 DNA sequence: TGTGCCAGCAGCCATCCGCTGAACACTGAAGCTTTCTTT.

This clone came up once. This chain joins TRBV5-8 and TRBJ1-5; 9 positions agree with TRBD1. Trimming removed 4 bases from V and 5 bases from J; junction bases left unmatched: 4. CDR3 length: 14 residues. CDR1 SGHTS and CDR2 YDEGEE come from the germline V gene. This chain's CDR3 is CASSVGTGYQPQHF. The CDR3 nucleotides are TGTGCCAGCAGCGTAGGGACAGGGTATCAGCCCCAGCATTTT. Full variable domain (outside the CDR3, taken from reference TRBV5-8 and TRBJ1-5): EAGVTQSPTHLIKTRGQQATLRCSPISGHTSVYWYQQALGLGLQFLLWYDEGEERNRGNFPPRFSGRQFPNYSSELNVNALELEDSALYLCASSVGTGYQPQHFGDGTRLSIL.

CDR3 bases: TGTGCCAGCAGCCGGGACGGGAACTATGGCTACACCTTC. The encoded protein is CASSRDGNYGYTF. The chain combines TRBV16 with TRBJ1-2, with D possibly matching TRBD1 (5 bases). Trimming left V 4 bases short and J 2 bases short, with 8 bases between. This CDR3 is 13 amino acids long. CDR1 and CDR2 (germline): KGHSY, FQNENV.

This rearrangement joins TRBV6-4 to TRBJ2-7, with D perhaps matching TRBD1 (5 bases). This CDR3 has 13 amino acids. The germline V and J ends were trimmed by 3 bases and 5 bases, with 11 bases remaining between them. Germline V gene sequence: CDR1 MRHNA, CDR2 SNTAGT. The CDR3 is CASSEGLGHEQYF. CDR3 bases: TGTGCCAGCAGTGAGGGGCTAGGCCACGAGCAGTACTTC.

Only a few counts were recorded for this clone. The DNA of the CDR3 is TGTGCCAGCAGTAGCGGGAGGGCCACAGATACGCAGTATTTT. Protein: CASSSGRATDTQYF. This chain joins TRBV6-2 or TRBV6-3 and TRBJ2-3; TRBD2 matches 10 bases. The V and J ends lost 5 bases and 2 bases, in that order; junction bases with no gene match: 1. The CDR3 totals 14 residues. Germline assignment: CDR1 MNHEY and CDR2 SVGEGT.

This clone was detected once. The V call is TRBV5-4, the J call TRBJ1-2; unclear D gene. Germline V lookup: CDR1 SGHNT, CDR2 YYREEE (reference sequence). V was shortened by 4 bases and J by 4 bases, with 11 bases between the two germline ends. This CDR3 is built from 13 residues. The chain's CDR3 is CASSPGSIYGYTF. The CDR3 DNA reads TGTGCCAGCAGCCCGGGAAGTATCTATGGCTACACCTTC.

The chain couples TRBV2 to TRBJ2-5; 8 bases are a match to TRBD1. V lost 7 bases, J lost 5 bases, and 9 bases stayed unmatched. From germline, CDR1 is SNHLY and CDR2 FYNNEI. The CDR3 is 14 amino acids. In nucleotides, the CDR3 is TGTGCCAGCACCTGGACAGGGAGTCGGGAGACCCAGTACTTC. Its protein product is CASTWTGSRETQYF.

V gene TRBV5-1 combines with J gene TRBJ2-1; the match to TRBD2 covers 13 bases. Germline lookup yields CDR1 SGHRS and CDR2 YFSETQ. J lost 6 bases, V lost 3 bases, and 15 bases had no gene match. This CDR3 contains 19 residues. The CDR3 nucleotides read TGCGCCAGCAGCTATACTCCTGGGGGACTAGCGGGGCAGAGCAATGAGCAGTTCTTC. Amino acid sequence: CASSYTPGGLAGQSNEQFF.

The rearrangement joins TRBV9 to TRBJ2-1; 9 nucleotides line up with TRBD2. The CDR3 covers 15 residues. Germline CDR1 SGDLS, CDR2 YYNGEE. With V trimmed by 4 bases and J by 11 bases, 13 bases remained unmatched. CDR3 region: CASSSYLSGSSKQFF. The CDR3 bases are TGTGCCAGCAGCTCCTATCTTAGCGGGAGCAGTAAGCAGTTCTTC. Filled out from reference TRBV9 and TRBJ2-1, the complete variable domain reads DSGVTQTPKHLITATGQRVTLRCSPRSGDLSVYWYQQSLDQGLQFLIQYYNGEERAKGNILERFSAQQFPDLHSELNLSSLELGDSALYFCASSSYLSGSSKQFFGPGTRLTVL.

The chain links TRBV12-5 to TRBJ1-2; D unclear. V shed 2 bases and J shed 4 bases, with 5 bases lying between them. Germline V gene sequence: CDR1 LGHNT, CDR2 FRNRAP. This CDR3 spans 12 amino acids. CDR3 DNA sequence: TGTGCTAGTGGTTTGAATTTCTATGGCTACACCTTC. Translated: CASGLNFYGYTF.

The chain has TRBV4-3 and TRBJ1-2; 7 bases are shared with TRBD1. The CDR3 is made up of 15 amino acids. Trimming at V came to 3 bases and at J to 2 bases, leaving 6 bases not matched to a gene. Germline V gene lookup returns CDR1 LGHNA and CDR2 YSLEER. The CDR3 here is CASSQIQGRNYGYTF. CDR3 nucleotides: TGCGCCAGCAGCCAGATACAGGGGCGAAACTATGGCTACACCTTC.

This clone was detected once. The rearrangement joins TRBV29-1 to TRBJ1-1, with 8 bases fitting TRBD1. Looked up from germline, CDR1 is SQVTM and CDR2 is ANQGSEA. Trimming at V came to 3 bases and at J to 12 bases, leaving 6 bases not matched to a gene. The CDR3 is made up of 11 amino acids. Here the CDR3 reads CSVDRGQVTFF. Here the CDR3 DNA reads TGCAGCGTTGATCGGGGACAGGTAACTTTCTTT.

V is TRBV6-4 and J is TRBJ2-2; TRBD1 aligns across 9 bases. The CDR3 covers 15 residues. J was trimmed by 1 base and V by 5 bases; bases with no gene match: 2. Germline values: CDR1 MRHNA, CDR2 SNTAGT. CDR3 protein: CASSRTGENTGELFF. CDR3 DNA: TGTGCCAGCAGTCGGACAGGGGAGAACACCGGGGAGCTGTTTTTT.

This sequence joins TRBV19 and TRBJ1-3; TRBD1 matches 9 bases. Germline lookup yields CDR1 LNHDA and CDR2 SQIVND (reference sequence). The CDR3 is made up of 16 amino acids. J was trimmed by 4 bases and V by 3 bases; bases with no gene match: 7. The CDR3 DNA reads TGTGCCAGTAGTATCGACGGGACAGGGCAAGGAAACACCATATATTTT. Translation: CASSIDGTGQGNTIYF.

The chain uses TRBV19 and TRBJ1-4; 9 nucleotides align to TRBD1. Germline values: CDR1 LNHDA, CDR2 SQIVND (reference sequence). The trim removed 5 bases at V and 8 bases at J, leaving 9 bases unmatched. The CDR3 is made up of 15 amino acids. The CDR3: CASSRHRTGEEKLFF. The CDR3 DNA is TGTGCCAGTAGTCGACATCGGACAGGGGAAGAAAAACTGTTTTTT.

The chain joins TRBV12-3 or TRBV12-4 to TRBJ1-2; D remains unclear. V lost 7 bases and J 1 base, leaving 7 bases between the germline ends. This CDR3 region has 12 residues. The CDR3 reads CASTTRNYGYTF. CDR3 in DNA: TGTGCCAGCACTACACGTAACTATGGCTACACCTTC.

J is TRBJ1-1 and V is TRBV7-2, with D maybe TRBD1 (5 bases). Germline CDR1 SGHTA, CDR2 FQGNSA. V gave up 5 bases and J gave up 2 bases, with 12 bases separating them. This CDR3 is 14 amino acids long. This CDR3 is CASSRTPQNTEAFF. The CDR3 DNA is TGTGCCAGCAGCCGGACACCCCAAAACACTGAAGCTTTCTTT.

This clone appeared once. V gene TRBV7-2 combines with J gene TRBJ2-1; no reliable D call. CDR3 size: 11 residues. Germline CDR1 and CDR2: SGHTA and FQGNSA. The V gene lost 2 bases and the J gene lost 8 bases, with 4 bases spanning the gap. For the CDR3, the DNA is TGTGCCAGCAGCTTAATCTATGAGCAGTTCTTC. It translates to CASSLIYEQFF.

This clone has only one observation. V and J are TRBV30 and TRBJ1-1; 9 nucleotides line up with TRBD1. Looked up from germline, CDR1 is GTSNPN and CDR2 is SVGIG (reference sequence). J gave up 4 bases and V 5 bases, and 5 bases lay outside the gene matches. The CDR3 extends over 13 amino acids. The CDR3, as DNA: TGTGCCTGGGGGAAGGACAGGGGCACTGAAGCTTTCTTT. This encodes CAWGKDRGTEAFF.

The chain carries TRBV4-3 and TRBJ1-3, with D possibly matching TRBD1 (5 bases). Trimming shortened V by 4 bases and J by 4 bases, and 17 bases separated the two germline ends. Germline V lookup: CDR1 LGHNA, CDR2 YSLEER. The CDR3 runs to 16 residues. CDR3 nucleotide sequence: TGCGCCAGCAGCCTGAGTGGTCGGGGGTCGGGAAACACCATATATTTT. Protein sequence: CASSLSGRGSGNTIYF.

V gene TRBV7-3 combines with J gene TRBJ2-1; possibly TRBD1 or TRBD2 for D (5 bases each). CDR1 and CDR2 (germline): SGHTA, FQGTGA. The CDR3 runs to 14 residues. Trimming stripped 5 bases from V and 4 bases from J, with 12 bases between. The CDR3 reads CASSADSGYNEQFF. In DNA form, the CDR3 reads TGTGCCAGCAGCGCCGACAGCGGATACAATGAGCAGTTCTTC.

V gene TRBV5-1 combines with J gene TRBJ2-7, with D perhaps matching TRBD2 (6 bases). The CDR3 is 15 residues long. Germline V gene lookup returns CDR1 SGHRS and CDR2 YFSETQ. V gave up 0 bases and J gave up 2 bases, with 12 bases separating them. The CDR3 nucleotides are TGCGCCAGCAGCTTGGGGGGGGTCCGAGCCTACGAGCAGTACTTC. Its protein is CASSLGGVRAYEQYF. Based on the CDR3 plus reference TRBV5-1 and TRBJ2-7, the full variable domain is KAGVTQTPRYLIKTRGQQVTLSCSPISGHRSVSWYQQTPGQGLQFLFEYFSETQRNKGNFPGRFSGRQFSNSRSEMNVSTLELGDSALYLCASSLGGVRAYEQYFGPGTRLTVT.

The gene calls are TRBV20-1 and TRBJ2-3, with D tentatively TRBD1 (5 bases). Trimming took off 3 bases at V and 2 bases at J, with 15 bases between the two ends. The germline V gene encodes CDR1 DFQATT and CDR2 SNEGSKA (reference sequence). The CDR3 has 15 residues. Written as DNA, the CDR3 is TGCAGTGCTAGTCCAGGCCAGGGAAACACAGATACGCAGTATTTT. It codes for CSASPGQGNTDTQYF.

The chain joins TRBV12-3 or TRBV12-4 to TRBJ2-2; D remains unclear. The length of the CDR3 is 12 residues. V shed 6 bases and J shed 7 bases, with 9 bases lying between them. The CDR3 DNA reads as TGTGCCAGCAGGTATTTTGGCGGGGAGCTGTTTTTT. Protein sequence: CASRYFGGELFF.

The chain has TRBV2 and TRBJ1-2; no definite D call. Looked up from germline, CDR1 is SNHLY and CDR2 is FYNNEI. The CDR3 has 16 residues. The ends were cut back, 0 bases at V and 4 bases at J, with 15 bases in the middle. The CDR3 loop is CASSEAVGAGVYGYTF. DNA for the CDR3: TGTGCCAGCAGTGAAGCGGTCGGAGCCGGAGTCTATGGCTACACCTTC.

The chain carries TRBV9 and TRBJ2-7; no clear D. V dropped 2 bases and J dropped 2 bases, with 8 bases sitting between them. From germline, CDR1 is SGDLS and CDR2 YYNGEE. This CDR3 spans 13 amino acids. For the CDR3, the DNA is TGTGCCAGCAGCGTTTCCGGAACCTACGAGCAGTACTTC. It translates to CASSVSGTYEQYF.

V gene TRBV27 combines with J gene TRBJ1-2, with D maybe TRBD1 (5 bases). CDR1 is MNHEY and CDR2 is SMNVEV in the germline V gene (reference sequence). The CDR3 extends over 13 amino acids. V shed 5 bases and J shed 3 bases, with 10 bases lying between them. CDR3 in DNA: TGTGCCAGCAGTCATGACAGTGACTATGGCTACACCTTC. Translating gives CASSHDSDYGYTF.

J is TRBJ1-3 and V is TRBV4-2, with D uncertain. Germline CDR1 and CDR2: LGHNA and YNFKEQ. This CDR3 contains 14 residues. V shed 4 bases and J shed 0 bases, with 7 bases lying between them. CDR3 sequence reads: CASSPRSSGNTIYF. As DNA, the CDR3 is TGTGCCAGCAGCCCAAGGTCCTCTGGAAACACCATATATTTT.